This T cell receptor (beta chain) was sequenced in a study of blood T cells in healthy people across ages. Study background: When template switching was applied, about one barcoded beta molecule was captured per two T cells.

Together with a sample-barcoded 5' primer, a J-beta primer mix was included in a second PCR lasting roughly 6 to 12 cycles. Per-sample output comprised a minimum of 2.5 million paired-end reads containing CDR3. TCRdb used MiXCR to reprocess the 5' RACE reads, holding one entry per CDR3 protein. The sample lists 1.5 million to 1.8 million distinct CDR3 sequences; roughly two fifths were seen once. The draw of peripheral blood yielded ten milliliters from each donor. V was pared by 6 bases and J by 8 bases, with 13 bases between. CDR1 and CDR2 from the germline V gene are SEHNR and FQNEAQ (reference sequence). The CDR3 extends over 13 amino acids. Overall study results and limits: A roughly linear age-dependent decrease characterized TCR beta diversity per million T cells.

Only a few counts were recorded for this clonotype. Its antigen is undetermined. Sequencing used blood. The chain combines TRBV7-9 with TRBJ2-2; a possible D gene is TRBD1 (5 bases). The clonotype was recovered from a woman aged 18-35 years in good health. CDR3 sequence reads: CASRPDRTGELFF. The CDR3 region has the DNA TGTGCCAGCAGACCCGACAGAACGGGGGAGCTGTTTTTT.